These T cell receptor beta chains were read from a single sample in a study of blood T cell repertoires in COVID-19. Profiled with immunoSEQ multiplex PCR; TCRdb holds only in-frame clones, not every one. The sample comprises more than 200,000 clones, about 91% of which are singletons, and about 6.7% rests with the top ten. Sequenced material: peripheral blood. These TCRs come from a woman in her thirties with COVID-19, enrolled during active disease. CDR3s include the opening cysteine and the closing phenylalanine or tryptophan. Each record gives: clone size, D gene, J gene, V gene, CDR3 protein, CDR3 DNA. D genes are given only for firm matches. Expanded clones get a size class; other rows say once, few or many, or leave the size out.

-	TRBD1	TRBJ2-3	TRBV24-1	CATSDFGQGPTDTQYF	TGTGCCACCAGTGATTTTGGACAGGGGCCCACAGATACGCAGTATTTT
-	-	TRBJ2-2	TRBV10-1	CASSYSGTHGRFF	TGCGCCAGCAGTTACTCCGGGACCCACGGGAGGTTTTTT
-	-	TRBJ1-5	TRBV19	CASSPGIGQPQHF	TGTGCCAGTAGCCCAGGTATTGGGCAGCCCCAGCATTTT
-	TRBD1	TRBJ1-2	TRBV19	CASSYRGYGYTF	TGTGCCAGTAGCTACAGGGGCTATGGCTACACCTTC
-	TRBD1	TRBJ1-2	TRBV28	CASSSGQVGFSGYTF	TGTGCCAGCAGCTCCGGACAGGTCGGATTCAGTGGCTACACCTTC
once	-	TRBJ2-3	TRBV5-1	CASSLDGGSPDTQYF	TGCGCCAGCAGCTTGGATGGAGGGAGTCCAGATACGCAGTATTTT
few	-	TRBJ1-1	TRBV5-1	CASSLGRTEAFF	TGCGCCAGCAGCTTGGGAAGGACAGAAGCTTTCTTT
-	-	TRBJ1-1	TRBV7-6	CASRGLMNTEAFF	TGTGCCAGCAGAGGACTGATGAACACTGAAGCTTTCTTT
-	TRBD1	TRBJ2-3	TRBV4-2	CASSRTGGTGDTQYF	TGTGCCAGCAGCCGGACAGGGGGCACTGGGGATACGCAGTATTTT
-	-	TRBJ2-5	TRBV6-6	CASSPEGTQYF	TGTGCCAGCAGCCCAGAGGGGACCCAGTACTTC
once	TRBD1	TRBJ1-4	TRBV18	CASSLGTGEDEKLFF	TGTGCCAGCTCCCTCGGGACAGGGGAGGATGAAAAACTGTTTTTT
-	TRBD1	TRBJ2-7	TRBV3-1/TRBV3-2	CASSQSSGTGDYEQYF	TGTGCCAGCAGCCAAAGTTCCGGGACAGGGGACTACGAGCAGTACTTC
-	-	TRBJ1-3	TRBV7-9	CASSFEEGTSGNTIYF	TGTGCCAGCAGCTTTGAGGAGGGTACCTCTGGAAACACCATATATTTT
-	-	TRBJ1-3	TRBV11-2	CASSPRQGSGNTIYF	TGTGCCAGCAGCCCCCGCCAGGGTTCTGGAAACACCATATATTTT
-	-	TRBJ2-3	TRBV27	CASSNLQLPPTDTQYF	TGTGCCAGCTCCAACCTCCAACTCCCCCCCACAGATACGCAGTATTTT
-	TRBD1	TRBJ2-3	TRBV14	CASSQVTGGTDTQYF	TGTGCCAGCAGCCAAGTAACAGGGGGCACAGATACGCAGTATTTT
-	-	TRBJ2-7	TRBV7-9	CASSLAGDTYEQYF	TGTGCCAGCAGCTTAGCTGGGGACACCTACGAGCAGTACTTC
many	-	TRBJ1-1	TRBV7-9	CASDQGRTEAFF	TGTGCCAGCGATCAGGGGCGGACTGAAGCTTTCTTT
once	-	TRBJ1-2	TRBV6-5	CASSSNWDNNYGYTF	TGTGCCAGCAGTTCTAACTGGGACAACAACTATGGCTACACCTTC
-	-	TRBJ2-3	TRBV28	CASSLWVGGVEKYF	TGTGCCAGCAGTTTATGGGTGGGCGGGGTGGAAAAGTATTTT
-	TRBD2	TRBJ2-3	TRBV7-2	CASSRLAGGSSDTQYF	TGTGCCAGCAGCCGGCTAGCGGGGGGGTCTTCCGATACGCAGTATTTT
-	TRBD1	TRBJ1-1	TRBV6-5	CASSSRQGRAEAFF	TGTGCCAGCAGTTCCAGACAGGGGCGGGCTGAAGCTTTCTTT
once	TRBD1	TRBJ1-4	TRBV24-1	CATPGQSEKLFF	TGTGCCACCCCGGGACAGAGCGAAAAACTGTTTTTT
-	-	TRBJ1-1	TRBV6-1	CASSEMMAGRSGFF	TGTGCCAGCAGTGAAATGATGGCAGGGCGTTCGGGTTTCTTT
-	TRBD2	TRBJ2-1	TRBV5-3	CARSLGRASGIGEQFF	TGTGCCAGAAGCCTGGGTCGGGCTAGCGGGATAGGTGAGCAGTTCTTC
once	-	TRBJ1-4	TRBV7-8	CASSPLHGSGTNEKLFF	TGTGCCAGCAGCCCCTTACACGGAAGCGGCACTAATGAAAAACTGTTTTTT
few	-	TRBJ1-4	TRBV7-9	CASSSGVTNEKLFF	TGTGCCAGCAGCTCGGGGGTGACTAATGAAAAACTGTTTTTT
few	-	TRBJ1-3	TRBV30	CAWRSYTLNTIYF	TGTGCCTGGAGGTCTTACACCCTGAACACCATATATTTT
-	TRBD1	TRBJ2-3	TRBV3-1/TRBV3-2	CASTPGQGSPTDTQYF	TGTGCCAGCACACCGGGACAGGGCTCTCCCACAGATACGCAGTATTTT
once	-	TRBJ1-1	TRBV19	CASTEGRFRTEAFF	TGTGCCAGTACCGAGGGTCGGTTCCGGACTGAAGCTTTCTTT
few	-	TRBJ2-7	TRBV6-1	CASSERRGSYEQYF	TGTGCCAGCAGTGAAAGGCGGGGTTCCTACGAGCAGTACTTC
-	-	TRBJ2-1	TRBV7-9	CASSLAQGYNEQFF	TGTGCCAGCAGCTTAGCGCAGGGCTACAATGAGCAGTTCTTC
-	-	TRBJ2-5	TRBV28	CASSSQGAVKETQYF	TGTGCCAGCAGTTCCCAGGGCGCAGTAAAAGAGACCCAGTACTTC
-	TRBD2	TRBJ2-3	TRBV6-5	CAGGGYRTDTQYF	TGTGCCGGCGGGGGATACCGCACAGATACGCAGTATTTT
-	TRBD2	TRBJ2-1	TRBV15	CATTAGGYEDEQFF	TGTGCCACCACCGCGGGAGGGTATGAGGATGAGCAGTTCTTC
-	-	TRBJ2-1	TRBV3-1/TRBV3-2	CASSQPRGRPYNNEQFF	TGTGCCAGCAGCCAACCACGGGGGAGACCTTATAACAATGAGCAGTTCTTC
-	TRBD2	TRBJ2-3	TRBV13	CASSYPSGGTDTQYF	TGTGCCAGCAGCTACCCTAGCGGGGGCACAGATACGCAGTATTTT
-	TRBD1	TRBJ1-2	TRBV6-1	CASSEGQGAYGYTF	TGTGCCAGCAGTGAAGGACAGGGAGCGTATGGCTACACCTTC
few	TRBD2	TRBJ2-2	TRBV7-9	CASTLSGGAYTGELFF	TGTGCCAGCACCCTTAGCGGGGGGGCCTACACCGGGGAGCTGTTTTTT
-	TRBD1	TRBJ1-5	TRBV6-2/TRBV6-3	CASSFDQGAFGPGNQPQHF	TGTGCCAGCAGTTTCGATCAGGGGGCGTTTGGTCCGGGCAATCAGCCCCAGCATTTT
-	TRBD1	TRBJ1-2	TRBV6-2/TRBV6-3	CASSYEKIRTGGFYGYTF	TGTGCCAGCAGTTACGAAAAAATTCGGACAGGGGGATTCTATGGCTACACCTTC
-	-	TRBJ2-2	TRBV19	CASSQGLRTGELFF	TGTGCCAGTAGCCAGGGCTTAAGGACCGGGGAGCTGTTTTTT
-	TRBD1	TRBJ2-6	TRBV6-4	CASRDSGTGLYGANVLTF	TGTGCCAGCAGGGACTCCGGGACAGGACTTTATGGGGCCAACGTCCTGACTTTC
-	-	TRBJ1-2	TRBV7-2	CASSLAYGYTF	TGTGCCAGCAGCTTAGCCTACGGCTACACCTTC
-	TRBD2	TRBJ2-1	TRBV6-6	CASSYRTSPWGEQFF	TGTGCCAGCAGTTACCGGACTAGCCCGTGGGGCGAGCAGTTCTTC
-	TRBD1	TRBJ1-1	TRBV19	CASSIDQDRGEAFF	TGTGCCAGTAGTATAGACCAAGACAGGGGAGAAGCTTTCTTT
-	TRBD2	TRBJ2-1	TRBV5-4	CASSPAGVSYNEQFF	TGTGCCAGCAGCCCCGCGGGAGTTTCCTACAATGAGCAGTTCTTC
-	-	TRBJ2-1	TRBV27	CASSTIIPGLMFNEQFF	TGTGCCAGCAGTACCATTATCCCGGGACTGATGTTCAATGAGCAGTTCTTC
few	TRBD2	TRBJ2-5	TRBV5-4	CASSQGLAEETQYF	TGTGCCAGCAGCCAGGGACTAGCCGAAGAGACCCAGTACTTC
-	TRBD1	TRBJ1-5	TRBV2	CASSPDRGFNQPQHF	TGTGCCAGCAGTCCGGACAGGGGTTTCAATCAGCCCCAGCATTTT
-	-	TRBJ1-2	TRBV30	CAGIREANYGYTF	TGTGCCGGAATCAGGGAAGCTAACTATGGCTACACCTTC
-	-	TRBJ2-2	TRBV24-1	CATSEAGTMNTGELFF	TGTGCCACCAGTGAGGCCGGGACAATGAACACCGGGGAGCTGTTTTTT
-	-	TRBJ2-7	TRBV2	CATRATSLDEQYF	TGTGCCACCAGGGCCACTAGCCTCGACGAGCAGTACTTC
once	-	TRBJ2-6	TRBV5-4	CASSLGGAGANVLTF	TGTGCCAGCAGCTTGGGGGGCGCTGGGGCCAACGTCCTGACTTTC
once	TRBD1	TRBJ1-2	TRBV4-2	CASSQEPKAGGPYGYTF	TGTGCCAGCAGCCAAGAGCCGAAGGCAGGGGGGCCCTATGGCTACACCTTC